This T cell receptor (beta chain) was sequenced for a study of OX40 agonist ivuxolimab in advanced cancers. Turning to the study itself: Patients treated during dose escalation were battling hepatocellular carcinoma, melanoma, renal cell or head and neck cancer. Those enrolled were approximately 78% male, with a mean age of roughly 60 years and ages from roughly 20 to 90.

TCRdb's table, derived via immunoSEQ multiplex PCR, lists solely in-frame clones and lacks some. This sample has more than 50,000 clones, with nearly 80% found just once. The CDR3 totals 14 residues. Per the germline V gene, CDR1 is MNHNS and CDR2 is SASEGT. J gave up 7 bases and V 6 bases, and 9 bases lay outside the gene matches. This sequence was found in an adult with an advanced solid tumor such as melanoma, head and neck, liver or kidney cancer. V and J are TRBV6-1 and TRBJ1-5, with 7 bases that match TRBD1. The sample was CD4+ or CD8+ T cells sorted from blood, taken in a trial of the OX40 agonist ivuxolimab. The CDR3 protein is CASSQGQASQPQHF. CDR3 nucleotide sequence: TGTGCCAGCAGCCAAGGACAGGCGTCCCAGCCCCAGCATTTT.